Listed here are 32 T cell receptor beta chains from one sample, sequenced in a study of human T cells and chemical hapten exposure. Time point here: patch test 2, 6 weeks after DPC sensitization. Treatment defined: therapeutic diphenylcyclopropenone sensitization with weekly scalp DPC. TCRdb processed the RACE reads anew with MiXCR; each CDR3 protein has one entry. The table includes more than 90,000 distinct CDR3 sequences, about an eighth detected once. The sequencing here drew on whole blood, taken in connection with sensitization to the hapten diphenylcyclopropenone (DPC). These receptors all come from a woman aged 40 to 50 with alopecia areata. Some clones in this sample may be carry-over from other donors' samples.

By its share, this clonotype is medium-sized. V and J are TRBV9 and TRBJ1-4; 8 nucleotides match TRBD1. Trimming took 4 bases from V and 1 from J; bases not matched to a gene: 6. CDR1 and CDR2 from the germline V gene are SGDLS and YYNGEE. This CDR3 has 16 amino acids. In nucleotides, the CDR3 is TGTGCCAGCAGCCTCCACGGACAGGGAACTAATGAAAAACTGTTTTTT. Translating it yields CASSLHGQGTNEKLFF.

This clonotype was counted many times. The chain recombines TRBV7-2 with TRBJ1-3, with D unclear. V was clipped by 3 bases and J by 4 bases, with 16 bases between them. Germline lookup yields CDR1 SGHTA and CDR2 FQGNSA. CDR3 size: 16 residues. The CDR3 coding sequence is TGTGCCAGCAGCTTTTCGGGCGCAAAGGTCGGAAACACCATATATTTT. Translating it yields CASSFSGAKVGNTIYF.

This clonotype showed up many times. The V gene is TRBV27, the J gene TRBJ2-3, with TRBD2 as a possible D gene (7 bases). The CDR3 is 18 residues long. Trimming cost V 7 bases and J 1 base, with 24 bases left between them. The germline V gene has CDR1 MNHEY and CDR2 SMNVEV (reference sequence). The CDR3 region is CASTPVAGANRGTDTQYF. The CDR3 DNA is TGTGCCAGCACCCCAGTGGCGGGGGCAAATAGAGGCACAGATACGCAGTATTTT.

This chain links TRBV6-2 or TRBV6-3 with TRBJ1-2; D is ambiguous. The CDR3 extends over 15 amino acids. Germline V gene lookup returns CDR1 MNHEY and CDR2 SVGEGT. V was cut by 8 bases and J by 4 bases, with 20 bases left in between. CDR3 in amino acids: CASGKTARRVYGYTF. The CDR3 nucleotides are TGTGCCAGCGGTAAAACGGCCCGCCGCGTCTATGGCTACACCTTC.

In its sample, this clonotype was seen once. The rearrangement uses TRBV5-1 and TRBJ2-7; D is undetermined. CDR1 and CDR2 from the germline V gene are SGHRS and YFSETQ. The CDR3 runs 13 residues. The ends were cut back, 5 bases at V and 7 bases at J, with 16 bases in the middle. The CDR3 nucleotides read TGCGCCAGCAGGGCCGGGTCCGAAGGGGAGCAGTACTTC. As protein: CASRAGSEGEQYF.

This clonotype was recorded many times. The rearrangement uses TRBV5-1 and TRBJ1-1; 8 positions agree with TRBD1. Germline V CDR1 and CDR2: SGHRS, YFSETQ. This CDR3 has 15 residues. Trimming removed 4 bases from V and 0 bases from J; junction bases left unmatched: 5. The CDR3 sequence is CASSVDRGLNTEAFF. CDR3 nucleotides: TGCGCCAGCAGCGTAGACAGGGGCCTGAACACTGAAGCTTTCTTT.

The chain employs TRBV20-1 and TRBJ2-1; D gene uncertain. The V end lost 0 bases, the J end lost 5 bases, and 5 bases lay between the germline ends. Germline CDR1 reads DFQATT; CDR2 reads SNEGSKA (reference sequence). There are 12 residues in the CDR3. The CDR3 region is CSARDLHNEQFF. CDR3 nucleotide sequence: TGCAGTGCTAGAGATCTCCACAATGAGCAGTTCTTC.

This clonotype was seen repeatedly, ten times or more. This chain joins TRBV29-1 and TRBJ2-3; D might be TRBD2 (6 bases). The germline CDR1 and CDR2 sequences are SQVTM and ANQGSEA. CDR3 size: 13 residues. V was shortened by 5 bases and J by 3 bases, with 12 bases between the two germline ends. CDR3 loop: CSVRSGGTDTQYF. CDR3 DNA sequence: TGCAGCGTTCGTAGCGGCGGGACAGATACGCAGTATTTT.

This clonotype was detected many times. The genes are TRBV6-4 and TRBJ2-1; D may be TRBD1 or TRBD2 (5 bases each). Germline V gene lookup returns CDR1 MRHNA and CDR2 SNTAGT. This CDR3 has 13 amino acids. The V end was cut by 5 bases, the J end by 4 bases, with 9 bases between. CDR3 nucleotides: TGTGCCAGCAGTAGCGGACAATACAATGAGCAGTTCTTC. It specifies CASSSGQYNEQFF.

This clonotype has only a few counts. The rearrangement uses TRBV20-1 and TRBJ1-4; tentatively, D is TRBD1 (6 bases). Trimming shortened V by 6 bases and J by 6 bases, and 17 bases separated the two germline ends. In germline, CDR1 is DFQATT, CDR2 SNEGSKA (reference sequence). The CDR3 has 14 residues. The CDR3 sequence is CSADGAGADEKLFF. The DNA of the CDR3 is TGCAGTGCGGACGGCGCGGGGGCGGATGAAAAACTGTTTTTT.

This clonotype was observed at least ten times. The rearrangement links TRBV4-3 to TRBJ2-7; D perhaps matches TRBD2 (6 bases). V lost 3 bases to trimming and J lost 4 bases, with 10 bases between them. The CDR3 covers 13 residues. Per the germline V gene, CDR1 is LGHNA and CDR2 is YSLEER. CDR3 amino acids: CASSQVGGYEQYF. Here the CDR3 DNA reads TGCGCCAGCAGCCAGGTCGGGGGTTACGAGCAGTACTTC.

Only a few counts were recorded for this clonotype. The chain is built from TRBV3-1 and TRBJ2-7, with TRBD2 as a possible D gene (5 bases). V gave up 4 bases and J gave up 5 bases, with 12 bases separating them. The CDR3 spans 13 residues. Germline assignment: CDR1 LGHDT and CDR2 YNNKEL (reference sequence). CDR3 residues: CASSPGKSHEQYF. Written as DNA, the CDR3 is TGTGCCAGCAGCCCCGGGAAATCCCACGAGCAGTACTTC.

This clonotype has only a few counts. This chain uses TRBV7-9 with TRBJ1-2; perhaps TRBD1 as D (5 bases). The CDR3 runs 14 residues. CDR1 and CDR2 (germline): SEHNR, FQNEAQ (reference sequence). V shed 1 base and J shed 8 bases, with 14 bases lying between them. Written as DNA, the CDR3 is TGTGCCAGCAGCTTAGACGGAGGGAGGGACGGCTACACCTTC. It codes for CASSLDGGRDGYTF.

This chain joins TRBV20-1 and TRBJ2-4; D might be TRBD1 (5 bases). Trimming cost V 6 bases and J 0 bases, with 15 bases left between them. The germline gives CDR1 DFQATT, CDR2 SNEGSKA (reference sequence). The CDR3 extends over 15 amino acids. The CDR3 DNA is TGCAGTGCCCCCGATAGGACACTAGCCAAAAACATTCAGTACTTC. Translated: CSAPDRTLAKNIQYF.

The V gene is TRBV6-6, the J gene TRBJ2-4; D call uncertain. This CDR3 has 14 residues. The V end was cut by 2 bases, the J end by 1 base, with 6 bases between. CDR1 and CDR2 (germline): MNHNY, SVGAGI (reference sequence). As DNA, the CDR3 is TGTGCCAGCAGTTACCCGCCGGCCAAAAACATTCAGTACTTC. It encodes CASSYPPAKNIQYF.

This clonotype was counted ten times or more. This chain links TRBV14 with TRBJ2-2; D is perhaps TRBD2 (5 bases). The CDR3 totals 11 residues. Trimming took off 11 bases at V and 6 bases at J, with 10 bases between the two ends. CDR1 and CDR2 (germline): SGHDN, FVKESK. The CDR3 protein is CAGLGAGELFF. The CDR3 DNA sequence: TGTGCCGGACTCGGGGCCGGGGAGCTGTTTTTT.

The table lists this clonotype with many counts. The chain carries TRBV6-6 and TRBJ1-5; the match to TRBD1 covers 7 bases. The CDR3 totals 15 residues. The V gene's germline CDR1 is MNHNY and CDR2 SVGAGI (reference sequence). The V and J ends lost 5 bases and 2 bases, in that order; junction bases with no gene match: 6. CDR3: CASSPAGQRNQPQHF. CDR3 coding DNA: TGTGCCAGCAGTCCCGCGGGACAGCGCAATCAGCCCCAGCATTTT.

This clonotype was counted at least ten times. V usage is TRBV7-2 and J usage is TRBJ2-3; TRBD2 matches at 8 bases. Unmatched junction bases numbered 9, after V lost 5 bases and J lost 2 bases. CDR1 is SGHTA, CDR2 FQGNSA, per germline. This CDR3 is 16 amino acids long. CDR3 loop: CASSLIASGLTDTQYF. DNA for the CDR3: TGTGCCAGCAGCCTCATTGCTAGCGGGCTCACAGATACGCAGTATTTT.

There are many counts of this clonotype. This chain joins TRBV3-1 and TRBJ2-2; TRBD1 is a possible D gene (5 bases). Trimming took 4 bases from V and 4 from J, leaving 19 bases between them. This CDR3 contains 17 residues. Germline assignment: CDR1 LGHDT and CDR2 YNNKEL (reference sequence). The DNA of the CDR3 is TGTGCCAGCAGCCTCCTGGCAGGCACAAGGGGCACCGGGGAGCTGTTTTTT. Translation gives CASSLLAGTRGTGELFF.

This clonotype was counted only a few times. The CDR3: CASSSPGTGDEQYF. The CDR3 nucleotides are TGTGCCAGCAGTAGTCCCGGGACAGGGGACGAGCAGTACTTC. The rearrangement uses TRBV6-5 and TRBJ2-7, with TRBD1 matching over 10 bases. CDR1 and CDR2 (germline): MNHEY, SVGAGI. V dropped 5 bases and J dropped 5; count of bases not matched to a gene: 6. CDR3 size: 14 residues.

The rearrangement links TRBV10-3 to TRBJ2-6, with a tentative D call TRBD2 (6 bases). The CDR3 is 15 residues long. CDR1 and CDR2 (germline): ENHRY, SYGVKD. The V and J ends lost 3 bases and 2 bases respectively, with 8 bases between them. As DNA, the CDR3 is TGTGCCATCAGTGATGGGGGGACTGGGGCCAACGTCCTGACTTTC. Its protein product is CAISDGGTGANVLTF.

This clonotype was seen ten or more times. This rearrangement joins TRBV29-1 to TRBJ2-3; 10 bases align to TRBD2. CDR3 length equals 14 residues. V lost 5 bases to trimming and J lost 2 bases; unmatched junction nucleotides: 4. The V gene's germline CDR1 is SQVTM and CDR2 ANQGSEA. CDR3 sequence reads: CSVTSGAHTDTQYF. The DNA of the CDR3 is TGCAGCGTTACTAGCGGGGCACACACAGATACGCAGTATTTT.

The gene calls are TRBV20-1 and TRBJ2-1; D remains ambiguous. This CDR3 region has 14 residues. Trimming removed 1 base from V and 4 bases from J, with 11 bases in between. The germline V gene has CDR1 DFQATT and CDR2 SNEGSKA (reference sequence). The CDR3 region is CSARGESGYNEQFF. CDR3 DNA: TGCAGTGCTAGAGGAGAGAGTGGTTACAATGAGCAGTTCTTC.

This clonotype appeared many times. V usage is TRBV29-1 and J usage is TRBJ2-1; TRBD2 matches 9 bases. V was pared by 7 bases and J by 3 bases, with 10 bases of the junction left unmatched. The CDR3 sequence is 15 residues long. Germline assignment: CDR1 SQVTM and CDR2 ANQGSEA. In DNA, the CDR3 is TGCAGCGGAGGCGGGGCGGGAGGGTTCTACAATGAGCAGTTCTTC. Its protein product is CSGGGAGGFYNEQFF.

This clonotype was seen a handful of times. V is TRBV7-6 and J is TRBJ2-3, with 9 bases identical to TRBD2. CDR3 length: 14 residues. CDR1 is SGHVS, CDR2 FNYEAQ, per germline. The trim removed 8 bases at V and 3 bases at J, leaving 6 bases unmatched. The DNA of the CDR3 is TGTGCCAGCGGGGCGGGGGGGCCGACAGATACGCAGTATTTT. Translating gives CASGAGGPTDTQYF.

J is TRBJ2-1 and V is TRBV11-2; D is perhaps TRBD2 (6 bases). Trimming pared 3 bases from V and 8 bases from J, leaving 17 bases between. The CDR3 runs to 15 residues. The germline CDR1 and CDR2 sequences are SGHAT and FQNNGV. The DNA of the CDR3 is TGTGCCAGCAGCTTGACTGGCGGGGTGGGCGATGAGCAGTTCTTC. This gives the protein CASSLTGGVGDEQFF.

This clonotype was seen many times. The J gene is TRBJ2-3, the V gene TRBV6-2 or TRBV6-3; 12 bases map to TRBD2. The CDR3 is 17 amino acids. Germline V CDR1 and CDR2: MNHEY, SVGEGT. J lost 5 bases, V lost 0 bases, and 6 bases had no gene match. CDR3 DNA: TGTGCCAGCAGTTACTCATCTAGCGGGAGGGCCGAAGATACGCAGTATTTT. Residues: CASSYSSSGRAEDTQYF.

Ten or more counts support this clonotype. The V call is TRBV15, the J call TRBJ2-3; perhaps TRBD1 as D (6 bases). From germline, CDR1 is LNHNV and CDR2 YYDKDF (reference sequence). There are 13 residues in the CDR3. V lost 3 bases to trimming and J lost 4 bases, with 8 bases between them. CDR3 region: CATSRRGSDTQYF. In nucleotides, the CDR3 is TGTGCCACCAGCAGGAGGGGGTCAGATACGCAGTATTTT.

This clonotype showed up just a few times. CDR3 in DNA: TGTGCCAGCAGCCCCCCCAGTGGGGGCCAAGAGACCCAGTACTTC. Translated: CASSPPSGGQETQYF. This rearrangement joins TRBV28 to TRBJ2-5; D is possibly TRBD1 or TRBD2 (5 bases each). Germline assignment: CDR1 MDHEN and CDR2 SYDVKM. The CDR3 has 15 residues. The germline V and J ends were trimmed by 6 bases and 1 base, with 15 bases remaining between them.

This clonotype was observed at least ten times. The rearrangement links TRBV11-2 to TRBJ2-3; D is undetermined. The germline gives CDR1 SGHAT, CDR2 FQNNGV. Trimming removed 5 bases from V and 5 bases from J, with 14 bases in between. CDR3 length equals 14 residues. In DNA form, the CDR3 reads TGTGCCAGCAGCCTAGGGAACCTTAGAGATACGCAGTATTTT. It translates to CASSLGNLRDTQYF.

This clonotype appeared many times. The chain recombines TRBV27 with TRBJ2-7; 10 nucleotides agree with TRBD2. Germline V gene data show CDR1 as MNHEY and CDR2 as SMNVEV (reference sequence). With 6 bases clipped from V and 4 bases from J, the junction kept 9 bases outside the gene matches. The CDR3 consists of 15 residues. Here the CDR3 reads CASRGSSGSSYEQYF. The CDR3, as DNA: TGTGCCAGCAGGGGATCTAGCGGGAGTTCGTACGAGCAGTACTTC.

This clonotype was observed at least ten times. V and J are TRBV6-2 or TRBV6-3 and TRBJ1-5; D is unclear. Germline V CDR1 and CDR2: MNHEY, SVGEGT. V dropped 4 bases and J dropped 0 bases, with 10 bases sitting between them. The CDR3 contains 15 residues. CDR3 coding DNA: TGTGCCAGCAGTTCACATGCGATTAGCAATCAGCCCCAGCATTTT. It yields the protein CASSSHAISNQPQHF.